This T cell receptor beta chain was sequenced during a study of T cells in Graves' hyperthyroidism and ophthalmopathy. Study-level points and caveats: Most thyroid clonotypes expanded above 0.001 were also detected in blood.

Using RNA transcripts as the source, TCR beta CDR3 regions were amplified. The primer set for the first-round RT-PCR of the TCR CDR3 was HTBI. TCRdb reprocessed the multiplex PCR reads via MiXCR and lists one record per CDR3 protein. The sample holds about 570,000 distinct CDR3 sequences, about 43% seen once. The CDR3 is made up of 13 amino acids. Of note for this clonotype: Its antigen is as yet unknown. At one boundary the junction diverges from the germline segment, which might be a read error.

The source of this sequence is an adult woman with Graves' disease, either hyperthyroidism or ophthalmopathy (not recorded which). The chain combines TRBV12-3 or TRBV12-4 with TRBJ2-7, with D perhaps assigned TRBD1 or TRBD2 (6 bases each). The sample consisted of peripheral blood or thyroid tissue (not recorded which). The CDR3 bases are TGTGCCAGCAGTTCGGGGGACACCGGGGAGCTGTACTTC. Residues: CASSSGDTGELYF.